This T cell receptor beta chain originates from a study of PD-1 blockade in classical Hodgkin lymphoma. Time point in this sample: cycle 4 day 1 (C4D1), after more than 5 weeks of nivolumab. Every single patient, without exception, relapsed after autologous stem cell transplantation, and brentuximab vedotin exposure varied. As regards this clone: As yet, its antigen is unknown.

The CDR3 spans 17 residues. The ends lost 0 bases at V and 0 bases at J; junction bases unmatched: 2. Looked up from germline, CDR1 is SGHRS and CDR2 is YFSETQ. Study-wide points: The study reported lower baseline TCR diversity in newly diagnosed patients than in healthy donors.

This table comes from immunoSEQ multiplex PCR, and its TCRdb copy is limited to in-frame clones, with some not included. There are about 27,000 clones in the sample; approximately 68% occur only once, and around 3.3% lies in the top ten. Sequenced material: peripheral blood mononuclear cells (PBMCs), taken before the fourth cycle of nivolumab. This clonotype originated in a human donor with classical Hodgkin lymphoma. The rearrangement uses TRBV5-1 and TRBJ2-7; 14 nucleotides agree with TRBD2. Written as DNA, the CDR3 is TGCGCCAGCAGCTTGGGACTAGCGGGAGGGATCTCCTACGAGCAGTACTTC. Protein product: CASSLGLAGGISYEQYF. Using reference TRBV5-1 and TRBJ2-7 for the parts outside the CDR3, the full variable domain is KAGVTQTPRYLIKTRGQQVTLSCSPISGHRSVSWYQQTPGQGLQFLFEYFSETQRNKGNFPGRFSGRQFSNSRSEMNVSTLELGDSALYLCASSLGLAGGISYEQYFGPGTRLTVT.